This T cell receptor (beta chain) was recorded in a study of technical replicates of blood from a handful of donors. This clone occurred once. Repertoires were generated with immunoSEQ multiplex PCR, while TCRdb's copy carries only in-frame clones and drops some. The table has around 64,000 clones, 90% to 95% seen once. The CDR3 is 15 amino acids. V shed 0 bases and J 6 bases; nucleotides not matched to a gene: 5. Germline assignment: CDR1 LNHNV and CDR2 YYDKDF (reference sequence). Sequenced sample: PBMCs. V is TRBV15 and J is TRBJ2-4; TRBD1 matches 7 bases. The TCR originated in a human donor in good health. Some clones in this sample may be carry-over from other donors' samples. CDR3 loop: CATSREERQGNIQYF. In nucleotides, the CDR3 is TGTGCCACCAGCAGAGAAGAAAGACAGGGAAACATTCAGTACTTC.